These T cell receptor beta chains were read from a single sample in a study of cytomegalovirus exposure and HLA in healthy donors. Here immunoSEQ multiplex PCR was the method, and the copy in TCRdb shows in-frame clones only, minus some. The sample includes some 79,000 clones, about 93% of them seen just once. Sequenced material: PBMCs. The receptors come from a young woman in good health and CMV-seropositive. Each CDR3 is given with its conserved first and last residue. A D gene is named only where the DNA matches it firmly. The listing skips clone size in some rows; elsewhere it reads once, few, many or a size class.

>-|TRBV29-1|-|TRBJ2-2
TGCAGCGTTGTAAAGGAGATCCAAAACACCGGGGAGCTGTTTTTT
CSVVKEIQNTGELFF
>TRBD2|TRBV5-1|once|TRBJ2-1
TGCGCCAGCAGCTTGCTCGGACTAGCACGGGATGAGCAGTTCTTC
CASSLLGLARDEQFF
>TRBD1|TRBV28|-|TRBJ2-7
TGTGCCAGCATCCTACAGGGGGAGGACGAGCAGTACTTC
CASILQGEDEQYF
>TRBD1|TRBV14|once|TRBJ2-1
TGTGCCAGCAGCCAGTTCAGTTACCGGGACAGAAAAAGAGCAGGTGAGCAGTTCTTC
CASSQFSYRDRKRAGEQFF
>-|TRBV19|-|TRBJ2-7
TGTGCCAGTAGCGAGACCGGGCCCAGCGGTAACGAGCAGTACTTC
CASSETGPSGNEQYF
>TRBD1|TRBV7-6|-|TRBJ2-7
TGTGCCAGCAGCCCTAACATCGACAGGGTAGACTCCTACGAGCAGTACTTC
CASSPNIDRVDSYEQYF
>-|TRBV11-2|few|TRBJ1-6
TGTGCCAGCAGCCCGAGGCTCGAGTTTAAATCACCCCTCCACTTT
CASSPRLEFKSPLHF
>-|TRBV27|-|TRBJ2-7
TGTGCCAGCCGTAGCAGGGGCCCCCTTGACGAGCAGTACTTC
CASRSRGPLDEQYF
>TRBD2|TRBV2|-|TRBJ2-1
TGTGCCAGCAGTGTACGAATTTTCGGGACTAGCGGGGGCAATGAGCAGTTCTTC
CASSVRIFGTSGGNEQFF
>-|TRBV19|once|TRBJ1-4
TGTGCCAGTAGTTCAGGACAGACAACTAATGAAAAACTGTTTTTT
CASSSGQTTNEKLFF
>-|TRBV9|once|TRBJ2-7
TGTGCCAGCAGCCAGGGAGCGTCGGGGGAGTACGAGCAGTACTTC
CASSQGASGEYEQYF
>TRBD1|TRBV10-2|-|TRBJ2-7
TGCGCCAGCAGTGAGTTTAGGACAGGGTACCCCTACGAGCAGTACTTC
CASSEFRTGYPYEQYF
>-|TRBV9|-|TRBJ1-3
TGTGCCAGCAGCGCGACAGTTTGGACTGGAAACACCATATATTTT
CASSATVWTGNTIYF
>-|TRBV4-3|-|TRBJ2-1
TGCGCCAGCAGAAGGACAGACTACCCCCCCGGTTCCTACAATGAGCAGTTCTTC
CASRRTDYPPGSYNEQFF
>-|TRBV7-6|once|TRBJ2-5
TGTGCCAGCAGCTTAGAGGCTTCCGGGACTTCCATAGACCAAGAGACCCAGTACTTC
CASSLEASGTSIDQETQYF
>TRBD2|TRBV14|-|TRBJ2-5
TGTGCCAGCAGCCAAGAGGGTAGCGGGGGCTTCCAAGAGACCCAGTACTTC
CASSQEGSGGFQETQYF
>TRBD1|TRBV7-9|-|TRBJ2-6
TGTGCCAGCAGCTTAGTGGCAGGGGGCGTAGGTGGGGCCAACGTCCTGACTTTC
CASSLVAGGVGGANVLTF
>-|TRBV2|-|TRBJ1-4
TGTGCCAGCAGTGAGGAGGGACGTACTAATGAAAAACTGTTTTTT
CASSEEGRTNEKLFF
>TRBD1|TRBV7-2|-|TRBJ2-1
TGTGCCAGCAGCATCGACAGGGCCCCCTACAATGAGCAGTTCTTC
CASSIDRAPYNEQFF
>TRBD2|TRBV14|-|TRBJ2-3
TGTGCCAGCAGCCAAGGCCGACCCCGGCGGGAGGCGAGTCTCTCGCAGTATTTT
CASSQGRPRREASLSQYF
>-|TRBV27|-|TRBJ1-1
TGTGCCAGCAGTTCGGCTGGTCGGGAGAACACTGAAGCTTTCTTT
CASSSAGRENTEAFF
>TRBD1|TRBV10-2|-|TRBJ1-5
TGCGCCAGCAGCGGGACAGGGTCATCCAATCAGCCCCAGCATTTT
CASSGTGSSNQPQHF
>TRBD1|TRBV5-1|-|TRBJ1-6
TGCGCCAGCAGCCAAGGACTCCGGGACAGGGCTGGGTCACCCCTCCACTTT
CASSQGLRDRAGSPLHF
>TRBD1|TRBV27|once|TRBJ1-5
TGTGCCAGCAGTTTATCGGGACGACCAGGGGGACGCAATCAGCCCCAGCATTTT
CASSLSGRPGGRNQPQHF
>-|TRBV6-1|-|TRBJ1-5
TGTGCCAGCACCACAAACAGGTATAGCAATCAGCCCCAGCATTTT
CASTTNRYSNQPQHF
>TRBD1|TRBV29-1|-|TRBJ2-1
TGCAGCGTTCCGCACCAGGGGGTTCTTGTTAATGAGCAGTTCTTC
CSVPHQGVLVNEQFF
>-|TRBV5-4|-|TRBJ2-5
TGTGCCAGCAGCTTAGGCGGGGCGGAGACCCAGTACTTC
CASSLGGAETQYF
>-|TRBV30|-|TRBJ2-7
TGTGCCTGGAGTGTAACTTACGGCGAGCAGTACTTC
CAWSVTYGEQYF
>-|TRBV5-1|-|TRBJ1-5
TGCGCCAGCAGCTTGGTCTGGGGCGTTCAGCCCCAGCATTTT
CASSLVWGVQPQHF
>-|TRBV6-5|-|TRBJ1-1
TGTGCCAGCAGTTACGTGTCAGGGATCGCTGAAGCTTTCTTT
CASSYVSGIAEAFF
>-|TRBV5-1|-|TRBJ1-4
TGCGCCAGCAGCTTGGGACGGACTATCAATGAAAAACTGTTTTTT
CASSLGRTINEKLFF
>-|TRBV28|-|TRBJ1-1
TGTGCCAGCAGTGTATCTCAGGGAATCGTGACTGAAGCTTTCTTT
CASSVSQGIVTEAFF
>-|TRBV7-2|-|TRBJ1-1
TGTGCCAGCAGCTCGGGGGGGGCCGGAACTGAAGCTTTCTTT
CASSSGGAGTEAFF
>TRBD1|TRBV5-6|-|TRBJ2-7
TGTGCCAGCAGCTTGGCTTTTGGGACAGGGAGCTCCTACGAGCAGTACTTC
CASSLAFGTGSSYEQYF
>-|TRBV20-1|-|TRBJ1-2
TGCAGTGCTAGTAGGGGCAATGGCTACACCTTC
CSASRGNGYTF
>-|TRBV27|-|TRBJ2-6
TGTGCCAGCAGTTTAAGGGGGTCCTCTGGGGCCAACGTCCTGACTTTC
CASSLRGSSGANVLTF
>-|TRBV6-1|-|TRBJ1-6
TGTGCCAGCAGTGAAGAAGGGGGTTCACCCCTCCACTTT
CASSEEGGSPLHF
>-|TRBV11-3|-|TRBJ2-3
TGTGCCAGCAGCCCCAGGGGCACAGATACGCAGTATTTT
CASSPRGTDTQYF
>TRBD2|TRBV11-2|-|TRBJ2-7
TGTGCCAGCAGCTTAGATCCGGGGGGGTCCTACGAGCAGTACTTC
CASSLDPGGSYEQYF
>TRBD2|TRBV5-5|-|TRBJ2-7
TGTGCCAGCAGCTTGGATCCGGGGGGTTCTAATTACGAGCAGTACTTC
CASSLDPGGSNYEQYF
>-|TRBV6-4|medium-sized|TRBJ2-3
TGTGCCAGCAGTGAAGGGGTTCTTAGCACAGATACGCAGTATTTT
CASSEGVLSTDTQYF
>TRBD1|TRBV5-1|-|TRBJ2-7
TGCGCCAGCAGCGTCTGGACAGGGGTGGACGAGCAGTACTTC
CASSVWTGVDEQYF
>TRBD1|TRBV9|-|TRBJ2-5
TGTGCCAGCAGCGTTACAGGGGGCCCAGAGACCCAGTACTTC
CASSVTGGPETQYF
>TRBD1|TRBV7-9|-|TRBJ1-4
TGTGCCAGCAGCCCACGGACAGGGGGCGTAACTAATGAAAAACTGTTTTTT
CASSPRTGGVTNEKLFF
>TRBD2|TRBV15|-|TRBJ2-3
TGTGCCACCAGCAGAGGGCGGGGGACAGATACGCAGTATTTT
CATSRGRGTDTQYF
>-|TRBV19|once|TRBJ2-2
TGTGCCAGTAGTATACGTACCAACAGTAACACCGGGGAGCTGTTTTTT
CASSIRTNSNTGELFF
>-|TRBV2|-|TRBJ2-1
TGTGCCAGCAGTGAACAGGTCCCCTACAATGAGCAGTTCTTC
CASSEQVPYNEQFF
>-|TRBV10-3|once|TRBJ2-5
TGTGCCATCGGACGATTCCGCCAGGGGAAAGAGACCCAGTACTTC
CAIGRFRQGKETQYF
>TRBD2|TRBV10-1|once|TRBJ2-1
TGCGCCAGCAGTCACAGTTTGACTAGCGGTTACAATGAGCAGTTCTTC
CASSHSLTSGYNEQFF
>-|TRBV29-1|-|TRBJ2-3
TGCAGCGTTGAAGTTGGTAGGGGGTGGACAGATACGCAGTATTTT
CSVEVGRGWTDTQYF